Presented here are 32 T cell receptor beta chains from one specimen sequenced in a study of shared clonotypes between healthy human individuals. TCRdb keeps only in-frame clones here, not all; method: immunoSEQ multiplex PCR. Seen here are some 2,500,000 clones, over 85% observed once, and the top ten hold about 0.39%. The sample consisted of naive CD4+ T cells from PBMCs. Sample subset: CD45RA+ positively selected. These receptor sequences come from a man between 18 and 29 years old in good health. Some clones in this sample may be carry-over from other donors' samples.

The chain carries TRBV25-1 and TRBJ1-1, with 7 bases identical to TRBD1. Trimming at V came to 6 bases and at J to 4 bases, leaving 11 bases not matched to a gene. CDR3 size: 15 residues. CDR1 and CDR2 from the germline V gene are MGHDK and SYGVNS. The DNA for the CDR3 is TGTGCCAGCAGGGAAAGAGGGGGCTGGGGCACTGAAGCTTTCTTT. This codes for CASRERGGWGTEAFF.

Remarks on this clone: Other DNA sequences in the same sample also yield this CDR3. The V call is TRBV5-4, the J call TRBJ1-1, with D maybe TRBD1 (6 bases). The germline V gene encodes CDR1 SGHNT and CDR2 YYREEE (reference sequence). Trimming removed 3 bases from V and 4 bases from J, with 13 bases in between. The CDR3 consists of 14 residues. The CDR3 spells CASSSRGGGTEAFF. CDR3 coding DNA: TGTGCCAGCAGCTCCCGGGGAGGGGGCACTGAAGCTTTCTTT. Variable domain in full (rest from reference TRBV5-4 and TRBJ1-1): ETGVTQSPTHLIKTRGQQVTLRCSSQSGHNTVSWYQQALGQGPQFIFQYYREEENGRGNFPPRFSGLQFPNYSSELNVNALELDDSALYLCASSSRGGGTEAFFGQGTRLTVV.

This rearrangement joins TRBV30 to TRBJ2-5; 12 nucleotides match TRBD1. The CDR3 is 14 amino acids. The germline V gene has CDR1 GTSNPN and CDR2 SVGIG (reference sequence). The trim removed 6 bases at V and 4 bases at J, leaving 6 bases unmatched. In DNA form, the CDR3 reads TGTGCCTGTACCCGGGACAGGGGGCCAGAGACCCAGTACTTC. As protein: CACTRDRGPETQYF. Together with reference TRBV30 and TRBJ2-5, the CDR3 gives the full variable domain: SQTIHQWPATLVQPVGSPLSLECTVEGTSNPNLYWYRQAAGRGLQLLFYSVGIGQISSEVPQNLSASRPQDRQFILSSKKLLLSDSGFYLCACTRDRGPETQYFGPGTRLLVL.

This clone was seen just once. The rearrangement joins TRBV15 to TRBJ1-2; 8 positions agree with TRBD1. The CDR3 covers 14 residues. Unmatched junction bases numbered 2, after V lost 4 bases and J lost 1 base. Germline values: CDR1 LNHNV, CDR2 YYDKDF (reference sequence). The CDR3 region is CATSITGGNYGYTF. The CDR3 DNA follows: TGTGCCACCAGCATTACAGGGGGTAACTATGGCTACACCTTC.

This chain joins TRBV30 and TRBJ2-1, with a weak D call TRBD2 (5 bases). This CDR3 has 15 residues. The germline V gene encodes CDR1 GTSNPN and CDR2 SVGIG (reference sequence). V lost 0 bases, J lost 4 bases, and 13 bases lay in between. The CDR3 DNA is TGTGCCTGGAGTGTACGTTTGGGCGGGTACAATGAGCAGTTCTTC. Translating gives CAWSVRLGGYNEQFF. Using reference TRBV30 and TRBJ2-1 for the parts outside the CDR3, the full variable domain is SQTIHQWPATLVQPVGSPLSLECTVEGTSNPNLYWYRQAAGRGLQLLFYSVGIGQISSEVPQNLSASRPQDRQFILSSKKLLLSDSGFYLCAWSVRLGGYNEQFFGPGTRLTVL.

The chain combines TRBV6-5 with TRBJ2-7; TRBD2 might be the D (5 bases). V was pared by 2 bases and J by 6 bases, with 14 bases between. CDR1 MNHEY and CDR2 SVGAGI come from the germline V gene. The CDR3 has 14 amino acids. The CDR3 sequence: CASSYNRRASEQYF. The CDR3 DNA sequence: TGTGCCAGCAGTTACAATAGGCGGGCCTCCGAGCAGTACTTC.

On this clone: One end of the junction is discordant with germline, which a read error may explain. This chain uses TRBV30 with TRBJ2-7; D is uncertain. The CDR3 has 9 residues. Germline V gene data show CDR1 as GTSNPN and CDR2 as SVGIG (reference sequence). The CDR3 loop is CAWWPPGVF. The CDR3 DNA is TGTGCCTGGTGGCCCCCAGGTGTGTTC.

CDR3 loop: CATSSRGQGVLMNTEAFF. The CDR3 region has the DNA TGTGCCACCAGCAGTCGTGGACAGGGGGTGTTGATGAACACTGAAGCTTTCTTT. The chain joins TRBV15 to TRBJ1-1; 10 positions match TRBD1. The CDR3 has 18 residues. Per germline, CDR1 LNHNV and CDR2 YYDKDF (reference sequence). V trimming: 3 bases; J trimming: 0 bases; junction bases outside the gene matches: 10.

This rearrangement joins TRBV18 to TRBJ1-4; 7 bases are a match to TRBD1. There are 17 residues in the CDR3. Unmatched junction bases numbered 10, after V lost 3 bases and J lost 3 bases. Per germline, CDR1 KGHSH and CDR2 LQKENI. Written as DNA, the CDR3 is TGTGCCAGCTCACCCCCCGACAGGGCCCCTCCTAATGAAAAACTGTTTTTT. This translates into CASSPPDRAPPNEKLFF.

In this sample, this clone turned up once. The V call is TRBV5-1, the J call TRBJ1-1; perhaps TRBD1 as D (5 bases). The ends were cut back, 2 bases at V and 2 bases at J, with 10 bases in the middle. Germline CDR1 and CDR2: SGHRS and YFSETQ. The CDR3 loop spans 14 amino acids. CDR3 nucleotide sequence: TGCGCCAGCAGCTTCGACAGTTTAAACACTGAAGCTTTCTTT. It yields the protein CASSFDSLNTEAFF.

The CDR3: CASSEVRQDEQYF. Here the CDR3 DNA reads TGTGCCAGCAGTGAGGTCAGGCAAGACGAGCAGTACTTC. V gene TRBV6-1 combines with J gene TRBJ2-7; the D is unclear. Germline assignment: CDR1 MNHNS and CDR2 SASEGT. CDR3 length: 13 residues. V was cut by 3 bases and J by 5 bases, with 11 bases left in between.

This clone has only one observation. This chain uses TRBV27 with TRBJ1-5; 7 nucleotides align to TRBD1. V dropped 7 bases and J dropped 6; count of bases not matched to a gene: 6. Germline V gives CDR1 MNHEY, CDR2 SMNVEV (reference sequence). The CDR3 loop spans 13 amino acids. The CDR3 reads CASKVGGVQPQHF. The CDR3 DNA sequence: TGTGCCAGCAAGGTAGGGGGCGTTCAGCCCCAGCATTTT.

This chain links TRBV5-1 with TRBJ2-1; perhaps TRBD1 as D (5 bases). The V end lost 4 bases, the J end lost 3 bases, and 11 bases lay between the germline ends. The CDR3 length is 14 residues. CDR1 and CDR2 from the germline V gene are SGHRS and YFSETQ. The CDR3 DNA is TGCGCCAGCAGCCCAGGGTTCCTCTACAATGAGCAGTTCTTC. Residues: CASSPGFLYNEQFF.

This clone was detected only once. Additional DNA sequences in this sample encode the identical CDR3. This chain joins TRBV6-5 and TRBJ2-3; D is undetermined. Looked up from germline, CDR1 is MNHEY and CDR2 is SVGAGI. The CDR3 loop spans 13 amino acids. V was clipped by 6 bases and J by 1 base, with 8 bases between them. The CDR3 nucleotides read TGTGCCAGCAGGGTAAAGGGCACAGATACGCAGTATTTT. It codes for CASRVKGTDTQYF.

The chain joins TRBV5-5 to TRBJ2-2, with D maybe TRBD2 (6 bases). Germline CDR1 reads SGHKS; CDR2 reads YYEKEE (reference sequence). V lost 1 base, J lost 3 bases, and 10 bases lay in between. CDR3 length equals 15 residues. CDR3 loop: CASSLTAGYTGELFF. The CDR3 coding sequence is TGTGCCAGCAGCTTGACGGCGGGATACACCGGGGAGCTGTTTTTT.

J is TRBJ2-6 and V is TRBV5-6; the D is unclear. The germline CDR1 and CDR2 sequences are SGHDT and YYEEEE. The CDR3 covers 17 residues. V was pared by 4 bases and J by 5 bases, with 19 bases between. CDR3 coding DNA: TGTGCCAGCAGCCTCGGAACCTTCGGTGCTAGGGCCAACGTCCTGACTTTC. Translated: CASSLGTFGARANVLTF.

The chain couples TRBV5-1 to TRBJ2-1; tentatively, D is TRBD1 or TRBD2 (6 bases each). Germline V gives CDR1 SGHRS, CDR2 YFSETQ. CDR3 length equals 16 residues. V was trimmed by 0 bases and J by 2 bases, leaving 12 bases between them. In nucleotides, the CDR3 is TGCGCCAGCAGCTTGGAGGAGGGGGACCCCTACAATGAGCAGTTCTTC. Protein sequence: CASSLEEGDPYNEQFF. The complete variable domain, with remaining parts taken from reference TRBV5-1 and TRBJ2-1, reads KAGVTQTPRYLIKTRGQQVTLSCSPISGHRSVSWYQQTPGQGLQFLFEYFSETQRNKGNFPGRFSGRQFSNSRSEMNVSTLELGDSALYLCASSLEEGDPYNEQFFGPGTRLTVL.

This chain uses TRBV6-5 with TRBJ1-1, with a possible D match to TRBD1 (5 bases). Germline values: CDR1 MNHEY, CDR2 SVGAGI. The CDR3 runs 15 residues. Trimming took 6 bases from V and 2 from J, leaving 16 bases between them. CDR3 residues: CASRGTGRINTEAFF. The CDR3 coding sequence is TGTGCCAGCAGGGGGACGGGACGGATAAACACTGAAGCTTTCTTT.

J is TRBJ1-2 and V is TRBV11-2; D is undetermined. Germline CDR1 and CDR2: SGHAT and FQNNGV. Trimming cost V 5 bases and J 2 bases, with 18 bases left between them. The CDR3 loop spans 16 amino acids. CDR3 amino acids: CASSRRGAWLNYGYTF. CDR3 bases: TGTGCCAGCAGCCGCCGCGGTGCTTGGCTGAACTATGGCTACACCTTC.

This chain joins TRBV29-1 and TRBJ2-5; 12 positions match TRBD1. Germline V gene lookup returns CDR1 SQVTM and CDR2 ANQGSEA. Trimming removed 1 base from V and 4 bases from J; junction bases left unmatched: 4. The CDR3 runs 15 residues. The CDR3 reads CSVEGRDRGRETQYF. The CDR3 DNA follows: TGCAGCGTTGAAGGCCGGGACAGGGGGCGAGAGACCCAGTACTTC.

V is TRBV7-9 and J is TRBJ2-1; 11 bases agree with TRBD2. Per germline, CDR1 SEHNR and CDR2 FQNEAQ (reference sequence). V lost 5 bases, J lost 0 bases, and 12 bases stayed unmatched. The CDR3 has 19 amino acids. The CDR3 is CASSPLRTSGRSSYNEQFF. CDR3 nucleotides: TGTGCCAGCAGCCCCCTTAGGACTAGCGGGCGAAGCTCCTACAATGAGCAGTTCTTC.

This chain connects TRBV4-1 to TRBJ2-1, with a tentative D call TRBD2 (5 bases). The germline CDR1 and CDR2 sequences are MGHRA and YSYEKL. The V end lost 4 bases, the J end lost 8 bases, and 12 bases lay between the germline ends. This CDR3 region has 13 residues. The CDR3 spells CASSRGSEDEQFF. In DNA, the CDR3 is TGCGCCAGCAGCCGAGGGTCCGAGGATGAGCAGTTCTTC.

The chain uses TRBV28 and TRBJ2-5, with 9 bases matching TRBD1. The CDR3 runs 13 residues. Germline loops: CDR1 MDHEN, CDR2 SYDVKM. V shed 5 bases, J shed 5 bases, and the junction held 3 bases outside the gene matches. In DNA form, the CDR3 reads TGTGCCAGCAGTAAGACAGGGGGGGAGACCCAGTACTTC. Its protein is CASSKTGGETQYF.

V usage is TRBV6-6 and J usage is TRBJ2-7; 9 bases fit TRBD1. After removal of 2 bases from V and 3 bases from J, the junction contained 2 bases not matched to a gene. The CDR3 has 14 residues. Germline loops: CDR1 MNHNY, CDR2 SVGAGI (reference sequence). The CDR3 is CASSYQDRGYEQYF. CDR3 DNA: TGTGCCAGCAGTTACCAGGACAGGGGCTACGAGCAGTACTTC.

CDR3 in DNA: TGTGCCAGCAGCCCATTAGCGGGAAATGAGCAGTTCTTC. Its protein product is CASSPLAGNEQFF. This rearrangement joins TRBV7-6 to TRBJ2-1; TRBD2 aligns across 8 bases. CDR3 length equals 13 residues. Trimming removed 5 bases from V and 7 bases from J; junction bases left unmatched: 4. Germline-derived CDR1 and CDR2 are SGHVS and FNYEAQ.

The gene calls are TRBV5-4 and TRBJ2-1, with D perhaps TRBD1 (5 bases). V gave up 4 bases and J gave up 9 bases, with 20 bases separating them. This CDR3 is 15 amino acids long. The germline gives CDR1 SGHNT, CDR2 YYREEE (reference sequence). The DNA for the CDR3 is TGTGCCAGCAGCACACGGACAACGGTGAAGGGTGAGCAGTTCTTC. It encodes CASSTRTTVKGEQFF.

The chain links TRBV7-8 to TRBJ1-2; 11 nucleotides agree with TRBD1. The CDR3 is 13 residues long. Losses at the gene ends were 5 bases for V and 4 bases for J; bases not matched to a gene: 0. Germline CDR1 and CDR2: SGHVS and FQNEAQ. The DNA of the CDR3 is TGTGCCAGCAGCGGGACAGGGGGCTATGGCTACACCTTC. It yields the protein CASSGTGGYGYTF. Using reference TRBV7-8 and TRBJ1-2 for the parts outside the CDR3, the full variable domain is GAGVSQSPRYKVAKRGQDVALRCDPISGHVSLFWYQQALGQGPEFLTYFQNEAQLDKSGLPSDRFFAERPEGSVSTLKIQRTQQEDSAVYLCASSGTGGYGYTFGSGTRLTVV.

This clone has just a few counts. Other DNA sequences of this sample code for an identical CDR3. The chain has TRBV7-9 and TRBJ1-5; D gene uncertain. The CDR3 runs 12 residues. The V end was cut by 3 bases, the J end by 5 bases, with 5 bases between. The germline gives CDR1 SEHNR, CDR2 FQNEAQ (reference sequence). The DNA of the CDR3 is TGTGCCAGCAGCTTCAATCATCAGCCCCAGCATTTT. The encoded protein is CASSFNHQPQHF. The full variable domain, completed using reference TRBV7-9 and TRBJ1-5, is DTGVSQNPRHKITKRGQNVTFRCDPISEHNRLYWYRQTLGQGPEFLTYFQNEAQLEKSRLLSDRFSAERPKGSFSTLEIQRTEQGDSAMYLCASSFNHQPQHFGDGTRLSIL.

This chain uses TRBV19 with TRBJ2-3, with TRBD2 identical over 7 bases. In germline, CDR1 is LNHDA, CDR2 SQIVND (reference sequence). V trimming: 0 bases; J trimming: 5 bases; junction bases outside the gene matches: 11. CDR3 length: 17 residues. CDR3: CASSIDRGGSRGDTQYF. CDR3 bases: TGTGCCAGTAGTATAGATCGCGGCGGGAGTCGGGGAGATACGCAGTATTTT.

The chain joins TRBV6-5 to TRBJ1-4; D gene uncertain. This CDR3 contains 13 residues. CDR1 and CDR2 from the germline V gene are MNHEY and SVGAGI. Trimming pared 2 bases from V and 8 bases from J, leaving 9 bases between. The CDR3 sequence: CASSYAGGEKLFF. The CDR3 region has the DNA TGTGCCAGCAGTTACGCAGGTGGGGAAAAACTGTTTTTT.

The rearrangement uses TRBV6-4 and TRBJ2-2; 10 bases map to TRBD2. This CDR3 is built from 18 residues. Unmatched junction bases numbered 8, after V lost 4 bases and J lost 0 bases. Germline CDR1 and CDR2: MRHNA and SNTAGT. The CDR3 DNA follows: TGTGCCAGCAGTGGACTAGCGGGCGAGCCTCCGAACACCGGGGAGCTGTTTTTT. As protein: CASSGLAGEPPNTGELFF.

V is TRBV5-1 and J is TRBJ2-1, with D possibly being TRBD1 (6 bases). The CDR3 length is 15 residues. Per the germline V gene, CDR1 is SGHRS and CDR2 is YFSETQ. V was clipped by 5 bases and J by 0 bases, with 12 bases between them. The CDR3 reads CASRPQGSSYNEQFF. In DNA, the CDR3 is TGCGCCAGCAGGCCCCAGGGGAGCTCCTACAATGAGCAGTTCTTC.